A selection of T cell receptor beta chains follows, all from one sample in a study of T cell repertoires in cytomegalovirus infection. TCRdb re-derived calls from the reads in MiXCR, one entry per CDR3 protein. The sample consists of tens of thousands of distinct CDR3 sequences, 3% to 4% of them appearing once. Sequenced: PBMCs. The origin of the receptors is a human donor in good health (CMV status not recorded). Some clones in this sample may be carry-over from other donors' samples. The CDR3 runs from the conserved cysteine through the conserved F or W. A D gene is named only where the DNA matches it firmly. Expanded clones get a size class; other rows say once, few or many, or leave the size out.

many	TRBV19	TRBJ2-5	14	NA	TGTGCCAGTAGTAGGGGGTACGGGGAAGAGACCCAGTACTTC	CASSRGYGEETQYF
many	TRBV6-1	TRBJ2-5	17	NA	TGTGCCAGCAACAAACGAAAGGGGGATCTCTTCCAAGAGACCCAGTACTTC	CASNKRKGDLFQETQYF
many	TRBV12-3/TRBV12-4	TRBJ2-2	16	TRBD2	TGTGCCAGCAGTTCCCGCGGGACTATGAACACCGGGGAGCTGTTTTTT	CASSSRGTMNTGELFF
many	TRBV10-3	TRBJ2-5	13	NA	TGTGCCATCACCTCGACACCCGAGGGGACCCAGTACTTC	CAITSTPEGTQYF
many	TRBV11-2	TRBJ1-1	15	NA	TGTGCCAGCAGCTTGTTTCTGGGCGCGGAGACTGAAGCTTTCTTT	CASSLFLGAETEAFF
many	TRBV27	TRBJ2-7	14	NA	TGTGCCAGCAGAGGGGCGGAGGCAACCTACGAGCAGTACTTC	CASRGAEATYEQYF
many	TRBV7-8	TRBJ2-7	16	NA	TGTGCCAGCAGCCAGTTGGACGGTCTGGGGATAAGTGAGCAGTACTTC	CASSQLDGLGISEQYF
many	TRBV7-9	TRBJ1-2	14	TRBD1	TGTGCCAGCAGCTCATCCGGGACAGGCGGTGGCTACACCTTC	CASSSSGTGGGYTF
many	TRBV7-2	TRBJ2-7	15	TRBD2	TGTGCCAGCAGCTTGCAGCGGGGGATCTCCTACGAGCAGTACTTC	CASSLQRGISYEQYF
many	TRBV7-2	TRBJ2-7	11	TRBD1	TGTGCCAGCAGACAGGGGAACGAGCAGTACTTC	CASRQGNEQYF
many	TRBV28	TRBJ1-5	14	NA	TGTGCCAGCAGTTTATCTCCACTCTATCAGCCCCAGCATTTT	CASSLSPLYQPQHF
many	TRBV7-3	TRBJ1-4	14	NA	TGTGCCAGCAGCTTAACGTTCCCTACGGAAAAACTGTTTTTT	CASSLTFPTEKLFF
many	TRBV7-8	TRBJ2-2	14	NA	TGTGCCGCCGGATCTGGATTCCACGCCGGGGAGCTGTTTTTT	CAAGSGFHAGELFF
few	TRBV7-2	TRBJ1-5	14	NA	TGTGCCAGCAGCCGCTCGACGGAGAATCAGCCCCAGCATTTT	CASSRSTENQPQHF
many	TRBV7-2	TRBJ2-6	17	NA	TGTGCCAGCAGCGCCAACAGGGGAGGCTTTGGGGCCAACGTCCTGACTTTC	CASSANRGGFGANVLTF
many	TRBV7-2	TRBJ1-2	12	NA	TGTGCCAGCAGCTTCTCGTGGGGTGGCTACACCTTC	CASSFSWGGYTF
NA	TRBV7-2	TRBJ2-3	15	NA	TGTGCCAGCAGCTCGGTGGCGGATAGCACAGATACGCAGTATTTT	CASSSVADSTDTQYF
many	TRBV6-5	TRBJ2-7	14	TRBD1	TGTGCCAGCAGTCCCCCGGGACAGGTTGGCGAGCAGTACTTC	CASSPPGQVGEQYF
many	TRBV4-3	TRBJ1-5	16	NA	TGCGCCAGCAGCCAAGCCCACCGGGGGAGCAATCAGCCCCAGCATTTT	CASSQAHRGSNQPQHF
many	TRBV7-2	TRBJ1-2	16	TRBD1	TGTGCCAGCACTATAGGACAGGAGTTCTCCCCGGGCGGCTACACCTTC	CASTIGQEFSPGGYTF
many	TRBV7-8	TRBJ2-1	15	TRBD1	TGTGCCAGCAGACCGCCCGGGACAGGGTCCAATGAGCAGTTCTTC	CASRPPGTGSNEQFF
many	TRBV7-2	TRBJ2-2	16	TRBD2	TGTGCCAGCAGCCCCCAAGCGGGGGGGCAGGACGGGGAGCTGTTTTTT	CASSPQAGGQDGELFF
many	TRBV20-1	TRBJ2-5	12	NA	TGCAGTGCAGAGACCAGCTCGGAGACCCAGTACTTC	CSAETSSETQYF
many	TRBV15	TRBJ2-3	15	NA	TGTGCCACCAGCAGAGATCCCCGGTGGTCAGATACGCAGTATTTT	CATSRDPRWSDTQYF
many	TRBV11-3	TRBJ2-5	13	NA	TGTGCCAGCAGCTTAACGGGGGAGAGACCCCAGTACTTC	CASSLTGERPQYF
many	TRBV24-1	TRBJ2-7	13	NA	TGTGCCACGTATCGTCAGGGTGACTACGAGCAGTACTTC	CATYRQGDYEQYF
many	TRBV7-2	TRBJ1-1	14	TRBD1	TGTGCCAGCAGCCTACCAGGACAGGGAGCCGAAGCTTTCTTT	CASSLPGQGAEAFF
many	TRBV4-1	TRBJ1-1	14	NA	TGCGCCAGCAAGATCCAGGGCATGAACACTGAAGCTTTCTTT	CASKIQGMNTEAFF
many	TRBV7-2	TRBJ2-1	15	NA	TGTGCCAGCAGCTTACCCCGGATCAGAAACAATGAGCAGTTCTTC	CASSLPRIRNNEQFF
many	TRBV7-4	TRBJ2-3	15	NA	TGTGCCAGCAGCTTAACCCCGGGGGGCACAGATACGCAGTATTTT	CASSLTPGGTDTQYF
many	TRBV10-3	TRBJ2-2	16	NA	TGTGCCATCAGTGACCCTGGAGGGAGAGGGACCGGGGAGCTGTTTTTT	CAISDPGGRGTGELFF
many	TRBV7-4	TRBJ1-4	15	TRBD1	TGTGCCAGCAGACCGGGGACAGCGACTAATGAAAAACTGTTTTTT	CASRPGTATNEKLFF
many	TRBV7-2	TRBJ2-2	14	NA	TGTGCCAGCAGCTCGGGACAAAACACCGGGGAGCTGTTTTTT	CASSSGQNTGELFF
many	TRBV6-2/TRBV6-3	TRBJ1-1	12	NA	TGTGCCAGCAGTTATGGCAGTGATCGAGCTTTCTTT	CASSYGSDRAFF
many	TRBV12-3/TRBV12-4	TRBJ2-7	13	NA	TGTGCCAGCAGTTTTGGCCGGGAGTACGAGCAGTACTTC	CASSFGREYEQYF
many	TRBV7-2	TRBJ2-5	16	TRBD2	TGTGCCAGCAGCTCATTAGCGGGGACTACTCAAGAGACCCAGTACTTC	CASSSLAGTTQETQYF
many	TRBV7-2	TRBJ1-5	15	NA	TGTGCCAGCAGCTTAGGGGCAGGATGGAATCAGCCCCAGCATTTT	CASSLGAGWNQPQHF
many	TRBV15	TRBJ1-6	16	NA	TGTGCCACCAGCAGAGCTGGGCCGTCACCCAATTCACCCCTCCACTTT	CATSRAGPSPNSPLHF
many	TRBV19	TRBJ1-6	14	NA	TGTGCCAGTAGAGGAAAAGGGCCTAATTCACCCCTCCACTTT	CASRGKGPNSPLHF
many	TRBV20-1	TRBJ1-4	14	TRBD1	TGCAGTGCTGGACGACAGGGTGGGAATGAAAAACTGTTTTTT	CSAGRQGGNEKLFF
many	TRBV27	TRBJ2-5	14	NA	TGTGCCAGCAGTAGGCTCAGGGACCAAGAGACCCAGTACTTC	CASSRLRDQETQYF
many	TRBV7-2	TRBJ1-1	13	TRBD1	TGTGCCAGCAGCTTACGGGGGACAGATGAAGCTTTCTTT	CASSLRGTDEAFF
many	TRBV7-2	TRBJ2-7	11	NA	TGTGCCAGCAGCCTTCAGGGCGAGCAGTACTTC	CASSLQGEQYF
many	TRBV14	TRBJ2-7	15	NA	TGTGCCAGCAGCCAATTAGGACCTGGACAGTACGAGCAGTACTTC	CASSQLGPGQYEQYF
many	TRBV7-2	TRBJ2-1	16	TRBD2	TGTGCCAGCAGCCCCGGGGGCCTAGCGGGTGTAAATGAGCAGTTCTTC	CASSPGGLAGVNEQFF
many	TRBV7-2	TRBJ2-6	16	NA	TGTGCCAGCAGCTTATTCAGGGTCTCTGGGGCCAACGTCCTGACTTTC	CASSLFRVSGANVLTF
many	TRBV7-2	TRBJ1-2	15	TRBD1	TGTGCCAGCACTCTAGACAGGGGGCGTGCCTATGGCTACACCTTC	CASTLDRGRAYGYTF
many	TRBV12-3/TRBV12-4	TRBJ2-5	13	NA	TGTGCCAGCAGTTTCGGGGTTCAAGAGACCCAGTACTTC	CASSFGVQETQYF
many	TRBV7-2	TRBJ1-2	14	NA	TGTGCCAGCAGCGTGGGACGTCATAACTATGGCTACACCTTC	CASSVGRHNYGYTF
many	TRBV7-2	TRBJ2-1	14	TRBD2	TGTGCCAGCAGTTTGACTAGCGCGTACAATGAGCAGTTCTTC	CASSLTSAYNEQFF
NA	TRBV7-6	TRBJ1-2	14	NA	TGTGCCAGCAACCCGGACGGGGGTTACTATGGCTACACCTTC	CASNPDGGYYGYTF
many	TRBV7-3	TRBJ2-1	16	TRBD2	TGTGCCAGCAGCCGAACCCCCGGGGGGGGCCTAAGTGAGCAGTTCTTC	CASSRTPGGGLSEQFF
many	TRBV6-8	TRBJ2-4	13	NA	TGTGCCAGCAGTTCTCCGAGCCTAAACATTCAGTACTTC	CASSSPSLNIQYF
many	TRBV7-8	TRBJ2-1	17	TRBD2	TGTGCCAGCAGCTTAGGGCGAAGCGGGGGGTTCTACAATGAGCAGTTCTTC	CASSLGRSGGFYNEQFF
many	TRBV7-2	TRBJ2-1	15	NA	TGTGCCAGCACCGTCCGACTAGAGACTTACAATGAGCAGTTCTTC	CASTVRLETYNEQFF